Below, one T cell receptor (beta chain) is given with its context. The CDR3 contains 16 residues. Germline V gene data show CDR1 as SNHLY and CDR2 as FYNNEI. The trim removed 10 bases at V and 0 bases at J, leaving 10 bases unmatched. This sample stems from a study of cytomegalovirus exposure and HLA in healthy donors. The primer mix had 60 Vbeta and 13 Jbeta primers. Clones were read by immunoSEQ multiplex PCR, and TCRdb kept only the in-frame ones, dropping some. In the table there are about 33,000 clones, about half of which are singletons. The donors comprised healthy bone marrow donors. The sequencing sample was made of PBMCs. The sequence came from a woman aged 40 to 55 in good health and CMV-seropositive. V is TRBV2 and J is TRBJ2-3; 10 nucleotides agree with TRBD2. This chain's CDR3 is CANPSSGGLSTDTQYF. The CDR3 nucleotides are TGTGCCAACCCTTCTAGCGGGGGCCTCAGCACAGATACGCAGTATTTT.